A single sample gave rise to the 8 T cell receptor beta chains below, sequenced in a study of blood T cell repertoires in COVID-19. Assay used: immunoSEQ multiplex PCR; TCRdb lists only in-frame clones, some missing. The sample shows 55,000 to 80,000 clones, roughly 89% of them seen only once. The sequenced sample was peripheral blood. The receptors shown here come from a man aged 45-60 years with active COVID-19.

J is TRBJ2-3 and V is TRBV7-6; 15 bases fit TRBD2. CDR1 and CDR2 from the germline V gene are SGHVS and FNYEAQ. The trim removed 4 bases at V and 1 base at J, leaving 9 bases unmatched. The CDR3 spans 19 residues. CDR3 loop: CASSWTSGGAQIGTDTQYF. The CDR3 DNA is TGTGCCAGCAGCTGGACTAGCGGGGGGGCCCAAATCGGCACAGATACGCAGTATTTT.

This chain connects TRBV5-1 to TRBJ2-7; D is possibly TRBD1 (6 bases). Germline V gene data show CDR1 as SGHRS and CDR2 as YFSETQ. The CDR3 is made up of 15 amino acids. Between the trimmed V and J ends, which lost 3 bases and 6 bases, there was a span of 19 bases. This CDR3 is CASSSLEDRASEQYF. The CDR3 nucleotides read TGCGCCAGCAGCTCTCTCGAGGACAGAGCTTCCGAGCAGTACTTC.

The chain couples TRBV15 to TRBJ1-2; maybe TRBD1 (5 bases). The germline V and J ends were trimmed by 3 bases and 5 bases, with 10 bases remaining between them. Germline CDR1 LNHNV, CDR2 YYDKDF (reference sequence). The CDR3 extends over 13 amino acids. CDR3 amino acids: CATSSWTSYGYTF. DNA for the CDR3: TGTGCCACCAGCAGCTGGACAAGTTATGGCTACACCTTC.

The gene calls are TRBV9 and TRBJ1-1; a weak D match, TRBD1 (6 bases). The germline CDR1 and CDR2 sequences are SGDLS and YYNGEE. CDR3 length equals 16 residues. V was clipped by 0 bases and J by 2 bases, with 14 bases between them. This CDR3 is CASSVETGGANTEAFF. The DNA for the CDR3 is TGTGCCAGCAGCGTAGAAACCGGGGGGGCAAACACTGAAGCTTTCTTT.

The V gene is TRBV2, the J gene TRBJ2-7; maybe TRBD1 (6 bases). CDR1 is SNHLY, CDR2 FYNNEI, per germline. The V and J ends lost 3 bases and 3 bases respectively, with 12 bases between them. The CDR3 extends over 14 amino acids. CDR3 amino acids: CASSDQGTNYEQYF. DNA for the CDR3: TGTGCCAGCAGTGATCAGGGGACAAACTACGAGCAGTACTTC.

V gene TRBV9 combines with J gene TRBJ2-2, with 7 bases aligning to TRBD2. The CDR3 is 14 residues long. V lost 6 bases to trimming and J lost 1 base; unmatched junction nucleotides: 3. Germline V gives CDR1 SGDLS, CDR2 YYNGEE. The DNA for the CDR3 is TGTGCCAGCACTATAGCGGGGAACACCGGGGAGCTGTTTTTT. As protein: CASTIAGNTGELFF.

The chain recombines TRBV12-5 with TRBJ2-1; tentatively, D is TRBD2 (6 bases). This CDR3 spans 13 amino acids. Germline CDR1 is LGHNT and CDR2 is FRNRAP. Trimming took 6 bases from V and 5 from J, leaving 11 bases between them. The CDR3 DNA is TGTGCTAGTGGGTACGGGACTGACAATGAGCAGTTCTTC. This gives the protein CASGYGTDNEQFF.

The chain links TRBV6-5 to TRBJ1-6, with unresolved D. Germline V gene lookup returns CDR1 MNHEY and CDR2 SVGAGI. This CDR3 region has 14 residues. The ends were cut back, 11 bases at V and 8 bases at J, with 19 bases in the middle. The DNA of the CDR3 is TGTGCCTCCTCAGCGGAGGGCGAGTATTCACCCCTCCACTTT. It translates to CASSAEGEYSPLHF.